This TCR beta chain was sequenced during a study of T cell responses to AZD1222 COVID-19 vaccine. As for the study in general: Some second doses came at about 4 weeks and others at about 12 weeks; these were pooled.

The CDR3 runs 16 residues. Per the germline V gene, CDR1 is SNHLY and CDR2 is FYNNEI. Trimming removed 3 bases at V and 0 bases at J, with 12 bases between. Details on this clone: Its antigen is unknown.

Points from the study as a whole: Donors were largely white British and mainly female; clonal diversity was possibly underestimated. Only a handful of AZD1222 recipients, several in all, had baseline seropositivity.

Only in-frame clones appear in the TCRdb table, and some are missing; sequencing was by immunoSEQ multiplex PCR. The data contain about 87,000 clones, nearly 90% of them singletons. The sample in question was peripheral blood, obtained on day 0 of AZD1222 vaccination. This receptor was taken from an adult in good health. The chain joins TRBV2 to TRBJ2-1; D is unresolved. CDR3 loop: CASSENRRRSYNEQFF. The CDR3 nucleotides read TGTGCCAGCAGTGAGAACCGGCGGCGCTCCTACAATGAGCAGTTCTTC.